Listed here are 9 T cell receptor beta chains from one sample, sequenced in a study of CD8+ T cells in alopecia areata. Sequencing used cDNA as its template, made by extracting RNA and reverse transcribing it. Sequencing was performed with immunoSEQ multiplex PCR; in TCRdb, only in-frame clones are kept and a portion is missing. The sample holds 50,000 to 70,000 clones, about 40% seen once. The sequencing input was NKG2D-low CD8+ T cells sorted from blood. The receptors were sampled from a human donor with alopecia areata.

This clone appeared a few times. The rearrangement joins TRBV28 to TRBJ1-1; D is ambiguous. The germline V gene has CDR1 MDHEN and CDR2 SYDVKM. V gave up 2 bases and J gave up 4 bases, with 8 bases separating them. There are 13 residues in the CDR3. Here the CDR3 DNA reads TGTGCCAGCAGTTTAGAGGGCAGCACTGAAGCTTTCTTT. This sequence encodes CASSLEGSTEAFF. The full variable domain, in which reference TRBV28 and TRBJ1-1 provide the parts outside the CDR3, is DVKVTQSSRYLVKRTGEKVFLECVQDMDHENMFWYRQDPGLGLRLIYFSYDVKMKEKGDIPEGYSVSREKKERFSLILESASTNQTSMYLCASSLEGSTEAFFGQGTRLTVV.

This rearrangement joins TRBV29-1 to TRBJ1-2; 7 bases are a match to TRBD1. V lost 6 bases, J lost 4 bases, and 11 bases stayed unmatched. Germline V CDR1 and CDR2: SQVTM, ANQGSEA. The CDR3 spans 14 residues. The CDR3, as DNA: TGCAGCGTCCCTAACAGGACAGGTGGCTATGGCTACACCTTC. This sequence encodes CSVPNRTGGYGYTF.

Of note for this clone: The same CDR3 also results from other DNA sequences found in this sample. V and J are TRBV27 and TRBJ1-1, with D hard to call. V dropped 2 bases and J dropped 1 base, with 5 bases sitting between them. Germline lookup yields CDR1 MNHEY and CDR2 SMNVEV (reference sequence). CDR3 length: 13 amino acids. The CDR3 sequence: CASSLLGNTEAFF. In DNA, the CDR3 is TGTGCCAGCAGTTTACTAGGGAACACTGAAGCTTTCTTT.

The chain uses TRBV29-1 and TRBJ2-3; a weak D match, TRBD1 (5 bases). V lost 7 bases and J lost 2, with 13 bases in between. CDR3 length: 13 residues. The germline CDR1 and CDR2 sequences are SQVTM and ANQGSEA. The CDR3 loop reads CSGYPGFTDTQYF. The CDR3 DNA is TGCAGCGGTTACCCAGGGTTCACAGATACGCAGTATTTT.

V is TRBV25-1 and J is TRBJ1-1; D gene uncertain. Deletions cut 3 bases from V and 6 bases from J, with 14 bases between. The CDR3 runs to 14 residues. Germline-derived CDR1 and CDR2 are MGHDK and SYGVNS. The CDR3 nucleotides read TGTGCCAGCAGTGAGGGTGGACGACGGGCTGAAGCTTTCTTT. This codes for CASSEGGRRAEAFF.

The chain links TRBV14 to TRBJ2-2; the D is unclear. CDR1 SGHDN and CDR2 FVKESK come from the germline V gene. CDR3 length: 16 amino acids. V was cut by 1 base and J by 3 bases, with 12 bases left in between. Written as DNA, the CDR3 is TGTGCCAGCAGCCAAGTATCAAGGCTCTACACCGGGGAGCTGTTTTTT. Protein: CASSQVSRLYTGELFF. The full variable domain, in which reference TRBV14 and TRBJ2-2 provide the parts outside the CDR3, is EAGVTQFPSHSVIEKGQTVTLRCDPISGHDNLYWYRRVMGKEIKFLLHFVKESKQDESGMPNNRFLAERTGGTYSTLKVQPAELEDSGVYFCASSQVSRLYTGELFFGEGSRLTVL.

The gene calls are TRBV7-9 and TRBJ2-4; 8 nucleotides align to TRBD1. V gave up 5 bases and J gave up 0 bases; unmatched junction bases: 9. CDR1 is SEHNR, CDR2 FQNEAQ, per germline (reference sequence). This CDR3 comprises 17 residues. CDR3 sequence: CASSPDTGGIAKNIQYF. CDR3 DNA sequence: TGTGCCAGCAGCCCCGATACAGGGGGTATAGCCAAAAACATTCAGTACTTC. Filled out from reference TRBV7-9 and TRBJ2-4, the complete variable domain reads DTGVSQNPRHKITKRGQNVTFRCDPISEHNRLYWYRQTLGQGPEFLTYFQNEAQLEKSRLLSDRFSAERPKGSFSTLEIQRTEQGDSAMYLCASSPDTGGIAKNIQYFGAGTRLSVL.

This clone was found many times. The CDR3 nucleotides read TGTGCCAGCAGCCCCGAGCCCATGAGACCGCACGAGCAGTACTTC. Protein sequence: CASSPEPMRPHEQYF. V usage is TRBV28 and J usage is TRBJ2-7; D not certain. CDR1 is MDHEN and CDR2 is SYDVKM in the germline V gene. The V gene lost 6 bases and the J gene lost 5 bases, with 20 bases spanning the gap. CDR3 length equals 15 residues.

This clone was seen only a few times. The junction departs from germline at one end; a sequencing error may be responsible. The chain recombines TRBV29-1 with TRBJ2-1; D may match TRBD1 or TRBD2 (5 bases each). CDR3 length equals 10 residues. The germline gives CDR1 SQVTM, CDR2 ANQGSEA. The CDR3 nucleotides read TGCAGCGTTCCCGGGGCGCACCGGATCTTC. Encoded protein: CSVPGAHRIF.